These 12 T cell receptor beta chains share one sample of origin, sequenced in a study of Ad26.COV2.S vaccination and SARS-CoV-2 variants. Described treatment: some 20 received Ad26.COV2.S at low or high dose, single or two shots; 5 received placebo; per-sample allocation not given. Collection of samples fell on day 63 after the first vaccine or placebo injection. Sequencing used immunoSEQ multiplex PCR; TCRdb keeps in-frame clones, though not all of them. The table includes under 400,000 clones, roughly 91% detected once. This sample comprised peripheral blood, obtained in a trial of Ad26.COV2.S vaccine versus placebo. These receptors were collected from a person aged 18-65 years who received the Ad26.COV2.S COVID-19 vaccine or a placebo.

This chain links TRBV6-1 with TRBJ1-2; D ambiguous. The CDR3 contains 14 residues. Per the germline V gene, CDR1 is MNHNS and CDR2 is SASEGT. Trimming took 6 bases from V and 7 from J, leaving 18 bases between them. As DNA, the CDR3 is TGTGCCAGCAGACCGACTGGCGGAAGCTCTGGCTACACCTTC. This translates into CASRPTGGSSGYTF.

The chain employs TRBV29-1 and TRBJ2-7; 7 positions agree with TRBD1. The ends lost 1 base at V and 2 bases at J; junction bases unmatched: 8. CDR3 length equals 15 residues. In germline, CDR1 is SQVTM, CDR2 ANQGSEA. CDR3 bases: TGCAGCGTTGAAGGCGTGACAGGGCCTACCTACGAGCAGTACTTC. Its translation: CSVEGVTGPTYEQYF.

A single count supports this clone. The rearrangement joins TRBV9 to TRBJ2-1; TRBD2 aligns across 8 bases. J was trimmed by 4 bases and V by 0 bases; bases with no gene match: 3. This CDR3 has 15 amino acids. Looked up from germline, CDR1 is SGDLS and CDR2 is YYNGEE. The CDR3 DNA reads as TGTGCCAGCAGCGTAGCGGGGGGGAAATACAATGAGCAGTTCTTC. Translating it yields CASSVAGGKYNEQFF. Complete variable domain (other parts from reference TRBV9 and TRBJ2-1): DSGVTQTPKHLITATGQRVTLRCSPRSGDLSVYWYQQSLDQGLQFLIQYYNGEERAKGNILERFSAQQFPDLHSELNLSSLELGDSALYFCASSVAGGKYNEQFFGPGTRLTVL.

V usage is TRBV6-2 or TRBV6-3 and J usage is TRBJ2-2; D remains ambiguous. V dropped 2 bases and J dropped 0 bases, with 10 bases sitting between them. CDR1 is MNHEY, CDR2 SVGEGT, per germline. CDR3 length equals 16 residues. The CDR3 protein is CASSYLGVANTGELFF. CDR3 nucleotide sequence: TGTGCCAGCAGTTACCTTGGTGTCGCGAACACCGGGGAGCTGTTTTTT.

This clone was counted once. The chain couples TRBV5-1 to TRBJ1-1, with D possibly TRBD1 on 6 matching bases. CDR3 length: 14 amino acids. The germline V gene has CDR1 SGHRS and CDR2 YFSETQ. Trimming took off 0 bases at V and 6 bases at J, with 12 bases between the two ends. The CDR3 sequence: CASSLEAQGSEAFF. The CDR3 DNA reads as TGCGCCAGCAGCTTGGAGGCACAGGGATCTGAAGCTTTCTTT.

This sequence joins TRBV11-2 and TRBJ2-7; D unclear. Germline assignment: CDR1 SGHAT and CDR2 FQNNGV. V lost 5 bases and J 3 bases, leaving 5 bases between the germline ends. CDR3 size: 11 residues. Written as DNA, the CDR3 is TGTGCCAGCAGCCACGGCTACGAGCAGTACTTC. As protein: CASSHGYEQYF.

The chain employs TRBV18 and TRBJ2-1; no definite D call. The CDR3 has 15 residues. Trimming stripped 0 bases from V and 2 bases from J, with 8 bases between. The germline CDR1 and CDR2 sequences are KGHSH and LQKENI. CDR3 amino acids: CASSPPWAAYNEQFF. CDR3 sequence (DNA): TGTGCCAGCTCACCACCCTGGGCGGCCTACAATGAGCAGTTCTTC.

The V and J genes are TRBV6-6 and TRBJ1-1, with a possible D match to TRBD1 (5 bases). Trimming left V 6 bases short and J 5 bases short, with 10 bases between. The CDR3 runs to 12 residues. Germline V gene sequence: CDR1 MNHNY, CDR2 SVGAGI (reference sequence). The CDR3 region has the DNA TGTGCCAGCAGAGACGAGGGGACTGAAGCTTTCTTT. Translated, it gives CASRDEGTEAFF.

V gene TRBV6-5 combines with J gene TRBJ1-4, with a weak D call TRBD1 (5 bases). Trimming cost V 8 bases and J 7 bases, with 17 bases left between them. The CDR3 length is 14 residues. Germline lookup yields CDR1 MNHEY and CDR2 SVGAGI. In nucleotides, the CDR3 is TGTGCCAGCTCACTGGGGCGGACGAGTGAAAAACTGTTTTTT. This sequence encodes CASSLGRTSEKLFF.

The chain combines TRBV2 with TRBJ1-4, with D uncertain. Trimming removed 6 bases from V and 0 bases from J, with 11 bases in between. The CDR3 consists of 15 residues. CDR1 is SNHLY, CDR2 FYNNEI, per germline. CDR3 loop: CASRLKSATNEKLFF. The CDR3 coding sequence is TGTGCCAGCAGACTTAAGTCCGCAACTAATGAAAAACTGTTTTTT.

The chain links TRBV6-1 to TRBJ1-6, with D unclear. Germline V gene data show CDR1 as MNHNS and CDR2 as SASEGT. V dropped 3 bases and J dropped 2 bases, with 5 bases sitting between them. The CDR3 contains 14 residues. CDR3 in DNA: TGTGCCAGCAGTGACAGTACCTATAATTCACCCCTCCACTTT. Its translation is CASSDSTYNSPLHF.

The chain carries TRBV5-5 and TRBJ1-1; D uncertain. CDR3 length equals 13 residues. V dropped 6 bases and J dropped 1 base, with 10 bases sitting between them. Per germline, CDR1 SGHKS and CDR2 YYEKEE (reference sequence). As DNA, the CDR3 is TGTGCCAGCACAAATCAAGGGAACACTGAAGCTTTCTTT. The encoded protein is CASTNQGNTEAFF.